This TCR beta chain was sequenced in a study of T cell responses to AZD1222 COVID-19 vaccine. For the study at large: Second-dose recipients at about 4 or about 12 weeks were treated as one pooled group. Findings of the study overall: Clonal diversity may have been underestimated in mostly white British donors. Just 5 or 6 AZD1222 recipients tested seropositive at baseline.

This CDR3 contains 14 residues. Unmatched junction bases numbered 10, after V lost 10 bases and J lost 4 bases. CDR1 and CDR2 from the germline V gene are LGHNA and YNFKEQ. A word on this clone: The target antigen is unknown.

Repertoires were generated with immunoSEQ multiplex PCR, while TCRdb's copy carries only in-frame clones and drops some. The sample gives 90,000 or so clones, approximately 88% of which show up once; around 17% is in the top ten. The rearrangement links TRBV4-2 to TRBJ2-3; 8 positions match TRBD2. The TCR originated in an adult in good health. The input for sequencing was peripheral blood, taken on day 0 of AZD1222 vaccination. The CDR3 loop is CATRKAGAADTQYF. The CDR3, as DNA: TGTGCCACGAGGAAAGCGGGAGCGGCAGATACGCAGTATTTT.